The rows below give T cell receptor beta chains drawn from one sample of a study of blood T cell repertoires in COVID-19. Clones were read by immunoSEQ multiplex PCR, and TCRdb kept only the in-frame ones, dropping some. The repertoire holds about 84,000 clones, with more than 70% as singletons. The source material was peripheral blood. The source of these receptors is a man older than 75 with active or convalescent COVID-19. Each CDR3 is given with its conserved first and last residue. A D gene is named only where the DNA matches it firmly. The size field is filled for only some rows; it gives once, few, many or a size class.

abundance: NA; d_gene: NA; v_gene: TRBV10-2; j_gene: TRBJ2-2; CDR3nt: TGCGCCACCATCCTACAGTGGGAGCAGGACTACACCGGGGAGCTGTTTTTT; CDR3aa: CATILQWEQDYTGELFF
abundance: NA; d_gene: TRBD1; v_gene: TRBV7-7; j_gene: TRBJ2-5; CDR3nt: TGTGCTAGCAGCCCCGACAGGGGTGGGACGGGTACCCAGTACTTC; CDR3aa: CASSPDRGGTGTQYF
abundance: few; d_gene: NA; v_gene: TRBV9; j_gene: TRBJ1-2; CDR3nt: TGTGCCAGCAGCGTAGATGACTCACCAAGAGGCTACACCTTC; CDR3aa: CASSVDDSPRGYTF
abundance: few; d_gene: NA; v_gene: TRBV21-1; j_gene: TRBJ2-6; CDR3nt: TGTGCCAGCACCCACCCCGGGAGGGACAGGGGATTTGCTGGGGCCAACGTCCTGACTTTC; CDR3aa: CASTHPGRDRGFAGANVLTF
abundance: NA; d_gene: NA; v_gene: TRBV18; j_gene: TRBJ1-1; CDR3nt: TGTGCCAGCTCACCTGGCTTCAACACTGAAGCTTTCTTT; CDR3aa: CASSPGFNTEAFF
abundance: NA; d_gene: TRBD1; v_gene: TRBV13; j_gene: TRBJ1-1; CDR3nt: TGTGCCAGCAGCCTCCGGGACAGGGGCTTTCAGGGAACTGAAGCTTTCTTT; CDR3aa: CASSLRDRGFQGTEAFF
abundance: few; d_gene: NA; v_gene: TRBV19; j_gene: TRBJ2-2; CDR3nt: TGTGCCACTCGATCGGGGGTCACCGGGGAGCTGTTTTTT; CDR3aa: CATRSGVTGELFF
abundance: NA; d_gene: TRBD2; v_gene: TRBV13; j_gene: TRBJ2-3; CDR3nt: TGTGCCAGCAGCTTCAACGCGGGGGGGCCTGGGACAGATACGCAGTATTTT; CDR3aa: CASSFNAGGPGTDTQYF
abundance: once; d_gene: NA; v_gene: TRBV2; j_gene: TRBJ1-4; CDR3nt: TGTGCCAGCATAATGGGACTCATTAATGAAAAACTGTTTTTT; CDR3aa: CASIMGLINEKLFF
abundance: NA; d_gene: NA; v_gene: TRBV3-1/TRBV3-2; j_gene: TRBJ1-4; CDR3nt: TGTGCCAGCAGCCAAGGGGGGGTTAATGAAAAACTGTTTTTT; CDR3aa: CASSQGGVNEKLFF
abundance: NA; d_gene: TRBD1; v_gene: TRBV6-6; j_gene: TRBJ1-5; CDR3nt: TGTGCCAGCAGTCGGACACCCGGGACAGGGGGCAATCAGCCCCAGCATTTT; CDR3aa: CASSRTPGTGGNQPQHF
abundance: NA; d_gene: TRBD2; v_gene: TRBV19; j_gene: TRBJ2-1; CDR3nt: TGTGCCAGTAGTACGGGACTAGCGGGGTGGAGTTACAATGAGCAGTTCTTC; CDR3aa: CASSTGLAGWSYNEQFF
abundance: NA; d_gene: TRBD2; v_gene: TRBV6-2/TRBV6-3; j_gene: TRBJ2-7; CDR3nt: TGTGCCAGCAGTTCCTGGACTAGCGGGACCTACGAGCAGTACTTC; CDR3aa: CASSSWTSGTYEQYF
abundance: NA; d_gene: TRBD2; v_gene: TRBV11-2; j_gene: TRBJ2-5; CDR3nt: TGTGCCAGCACCCAAACCGGGACTAGCGGCCAAGAGACCCAGTACTTC; CDR3aa: CASTQTGTSGQETQYF